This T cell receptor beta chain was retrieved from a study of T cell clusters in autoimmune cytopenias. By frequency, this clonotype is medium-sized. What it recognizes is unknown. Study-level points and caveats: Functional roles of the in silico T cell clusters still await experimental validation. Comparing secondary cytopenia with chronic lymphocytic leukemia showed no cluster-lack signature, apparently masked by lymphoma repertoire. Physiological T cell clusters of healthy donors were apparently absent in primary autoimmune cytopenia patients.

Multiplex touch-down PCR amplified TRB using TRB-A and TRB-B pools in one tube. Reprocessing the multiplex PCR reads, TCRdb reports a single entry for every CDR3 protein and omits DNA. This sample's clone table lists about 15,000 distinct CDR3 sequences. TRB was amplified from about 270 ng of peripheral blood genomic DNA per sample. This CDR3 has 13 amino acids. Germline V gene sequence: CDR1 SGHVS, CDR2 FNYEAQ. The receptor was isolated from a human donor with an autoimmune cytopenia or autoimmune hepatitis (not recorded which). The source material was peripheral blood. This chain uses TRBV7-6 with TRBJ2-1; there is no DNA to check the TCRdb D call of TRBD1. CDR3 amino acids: CASSLRTGGEQFF.